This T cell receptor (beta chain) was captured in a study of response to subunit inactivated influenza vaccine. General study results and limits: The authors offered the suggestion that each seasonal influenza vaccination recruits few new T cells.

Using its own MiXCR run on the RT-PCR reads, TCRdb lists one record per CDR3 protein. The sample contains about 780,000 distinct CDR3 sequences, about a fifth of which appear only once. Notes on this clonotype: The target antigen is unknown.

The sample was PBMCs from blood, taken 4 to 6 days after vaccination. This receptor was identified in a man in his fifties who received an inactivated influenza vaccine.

The CDR3 coding sequence is TGCAGTGCTAGAGCCGGCTCTGGAAACACCATATATTTT. Its translation: CSARAGSGNTIYF. V gene TRBV20-1 combines with J gene TRBJ1-3, with unresolved D. V lost 1 base, J lost 0 bases, and 4 bases lay in between. CDR1 is DFQATT, CDR2 SNEGSKA, per germline (reference sequence). The CDR3 runs 13 residues.